Each of the 23 T cell receptor beta chains below was sequenced from the same sample in a study of T cell responses to AZD1222 COVID-19 vaccine. Some clones are missing from TCRdb's copy, which holds only in-frame ones; the method was immunoSEQ multiplex PCR. The data show some 110,000 clones, around 84% seen once. The sequencing used peripheral blood, collected 28 days after the second AZD1222 dose. The receptors come from an adult who received the AZD1222 COVID-19 vaccine.

This sequence joins TRBV7-9 and TRBJ1-4; D call uncertain. Germline-derived CDR1 and CDR2 are SEHNR and FQNEAQ (reference sequence). Trimming left V 1 base short and J 7 bases short, with 4 bases between. The CDR3 totals 12 residues. CDR3 loop: CASSLGGEKLFF. Here the CDR3 DNA reads TGTGCCAGCAGCTTAGGGGGTGAAAAACTGTTTTTT.

The chain carries TRBV27 and TRBJ2-7, with D tentatively TRBD1 or TRBD2 (5 bases each). There are 15 residues in the CDR3. Per germline, CDR1 MNHEY and CDR2 SMNVEV (reference sequence). V lost 4 bases and J lost 3, with 16 bases in between. The CDR3 region is CASSSNRGRDYEQYF. DNA of the CDR3: TGTGCCAGCAGTTCGAACCGGGGCAGAGACTACGAGCAGTACTTC.

CDR3 amino acids: CASSLQRGGSYNEQFF. CDR3 bases: TGTGCCAGCAGCTTACAGCGGGGGGGGTCCTACAATGAGCAGTTCTTC. This chain joins TRBV7-2 and TRBJ2-1, with TRBD2 matching 10 bases. This CDR3 spans 16 amino acids. CDR1 is SGHTA and CDR2 is FQGNSA in the germline V gene. The V segment lost 2 bases and the J segment 1 base; nucleotides outside the gene matches: 2.

In this sample, this clone turned up once. A single base separates this from a much larger clone, so it may be a read error. V gene TRBV10-3 combines with J gene TRBJ2-3; D possibly matches TRBD1 or TRBD2 (7 bases each). This CDR3 is 16 amino acids long. Germline V gene data show CDR1 as ENHRY and CDR2 as SYGVKD. The V end lost 6 bases, the J end lost 3 bases, and 19 bases lay between the germline ends. CDR3 amino acids: CAIRGAGGGPTDTQYF. As DNA, the CDR3 is TGTGCCATCAGGGGGGCAGGGGGAGGGCCGACAGATACGCAGTATTTT.

The chain employs TRBV12-3 or TRBV12-4 and TRBJ1-2, with unresolved D. This CDR3 has 11 residues. Trimming cost V 6 bases and J 5 bases, with 7 bases left between them. The CDR3 nucleotides read TGTGCCAGCAGCGACGGGTATGGCTACACCTTC. Residues: CASSDGYGYTF.

The chain couples TRBV13 to TRBJ1-4; D possibly corresponds to TRBD1 (5 bases). Trimming took off 5 bases at V and 3 bases at J, with 13 bases between the two ends. CDR3 size: 15 residues. Germline loops: CDR1 PRHDT, CDR2 FYEKMQ (reference sequence). The CDR3 protein is CASSPRGRANEKLFF. The CDR3 DNA sequence: TGTGCCAGCAGCCCAAGGGGCAGGGCTAATGAAAAACTGTTTTTT.

The V gene is TRBV7-2, the J gene TRBJ1-5; D is ambiguous. This CDR3 is 13 amino acids long. Between the trimmed V and J ends, which lost 1 base and 6 bases, there was a span of 7 bases. Per the germline V gene, CDR1 is SGHTA and CDR2 is FQGNSA. CDR3 amino acids: CASSLDYSQPQHF. CDR3 sequence (DNA): TGTGCCAGCAGCTTAGACTACAGTCAGCCCCAGCATTTT.

V usage is TRBV24-1 and J usage is TRBJ2-3; TRBD1 might be the D (5 bases). Trimming pared 1 base from V and 5 bases from J, leaving 15 bases between. Germline V gene data show CDR1 as KGHDR and CDR2 as SFDVKD. The CDR3 loop spans 16 amino acids. CDR3 nucleotide sequence: TGTGCCACCAGTGATTTAAGGGGTGGTAAGGTAGATACGCAGTATTTT. It is translated as CATSDLRGGKVDTQYF.

This chain links TRBV11-2 with TRBJ2-3, with a tentative D call TRBD2 (5 bases). The V end lost 1 base, the J end lost 9 bases, and 5 bases lay between the germline ends. Germline CDR1 and CDR2: SGHAT and FQNNGV. The CDR3 extends over 11 amino acids. The CDR3 is CASSLGLTQYF. DNA for the CDR3: TGTGCCAGCAGCTTAGGACTAACGCAGTATTTT.

This clone was counted once. This chain links TRBV28 with TRBJ2-7; the D gene is possibly TRBD1 (6 bases). This CDR3 is 15 amino acids long. Germline V gene data show CDR1 as MDHEN and CDR2 as SYDVKM. Trimming removed 6 bases from V and 0 bases from J, with 15 bases in between. The DNA of the CDR3 is TGTGCCAGCAGGTCGGGACATCTGAGCTCCTACGAGCAGTACTTC. It translates to CASRSGHLSSYEQYF.

V usage is TRBV18 and J usage is TRBJ1-4; the D gene is possibly TRBD1 (5 bases). Germline values: CDR1 KGHSH, CDR2 LQKENI. The CDR3 spans 15 residues. V was cut by 2 bases and J by 5 bases, with 12 bases left in between. For the CDR3, the DNA is TGTGCCAGCTCACCATCCGGGACGCAGAATGAAAAACTGTTTTTT. Amino acids: CASSPSGTQNEKLFF.

The chain recombines TRBV18 with TRBJ2-3; D not resolved. The CDR3 is 13 amino acids. Germline CDR1 KGHSH, CDR2 LQKENI. The V and J ends lost 4 bases and 0 bases respectively, with 5 bases between them. The CDR3: CASSRASTDTQYF. The CDR3 bases are TGTGCCAGCTCACGAGCTAGCACAGATACGCAGTATTTT.

This chain links TRBV19 with TRBJ1-2; the D gene is possibly TRBD1 (6 bases). V dropped 8 bases and J dropped 4 bases, with 14 bases sitting between them. The CDR3 is 13 residues long. CDR1 LNHDA and CDR2 SQIVND come from the germline V gene (reference sequence). CDR3 in amino acids: CASAGGSGYGYTF. CDR3 coding DNA: TGTGCCAGTGCGGGGGGCTCCGGCTATGGCTACACCTTC.

V gene TRBV5-4 combines with J gene TRBJ2-3; a possible D gene is TRBD2 (7 bases). The CDR3 is made up of 17 amino acids. Germline V gene data show CDR1 as SGHNT and CDR2 as YYREEE (reference sequence). The V gene lost 5 bases and the J gene lost 0 bases, with 19 bases spanning the gap. This chain's CDR3 is CASSLGRGGLSTDTQYF. CDR3 coding DNA: TGTGCCAGCAGTCTGGGTAGGGGGGGACTAAGCACAGATACGCAGTATTTT.

Note on this clone: The sample holds other DNA sequences that translate to the same CDR3. The chain joins TRBV6-5 to TRBJ1-1; D may be TRBD1 (6 bases). Germline V gene sequence: CDR1 MNHEY, CDR2 SVGAGI. The CDR3 runs 14 residues. V was shortened by 0 bases and J by 4 bases, with 9 bases between the two germline ends. The CDR3 loop reads CASSYSRGLTEAFF. The DNA for the CDR3 is TGTGCCAGCAGTTACTCGCGGGGGCTCACTGAAGCTTTCTTT.

The count of this clone is one. This chain joins TRBV6-5 and TRBJ2-1, with TRBD2 matching 8 bases. This CDR3 has 15 residues. Trimming took 4 bases from V and 3 from J; bases not matched to a gene: 5. Germline assignment: CDR1 MNHEY and CDR2 SVGAGI. This CDR3 reads CASSFNGRDYNEQFF. CDR3 DNA sequence: TGTGCCAGCAGTTTCAACGGGAGGGACTACAATGAGCAGTTCTTC.

The chain uses TRBV4-3 and TRBJ2-7, with a weak D call TRBD1 (6 bases). The V gene lost 3 bases and the J gene lost 2 bases, with 20 bases spanning the gap. The germline CDR1 and CDR2 sequences are LGHNA and YSLEER. The CDR3 is made up of 17 amino acids. CDR3 coding DNA: TGCGCCAGCAGCCACCTCTTGGAAGGGGGATCGACCTACGAGCAGTACTTC. Encoded protein: CASSHLLEGGSTYEQYF.

This clone was recorded a few times. CDR3 DNA: TGTGCCAGCAGTGAGCACAGCCAAGAGACCCAGTACTTC. It codes for CASSEHSQETQYF. This chain uses TRBV2 with TRBJ2-5, with no clear D. Between the trimmed V and J ends, which lost 3 bases and 1 base, there was a span of 6 bases. Germline V gives CDR1 SNHLY, CDR2 FYNNEI. The CDR3 spans 13 residues.

The V and J genes are TRBV9 and TRBJ1-2, with D possibly TRBD1 on 5 matching bases. Germline V gene sequence: CDR1 SGDLS, CDR2 YYNGEE. The CDR3 is made up of 13 amino acids. V was shortened by 4 bases and J by 4 bases, with 11 bases between the two germline ends. CDR3 DNA sequence: TGTGCCAGCAGCCCACAGGCCCTCTATGGCTACACCTTC. It is translated as CASSPQALYGYTF. The full variable domain, completed using reference TRBV9 and TRBJ1-2, is DSGVTQTPKHLITATGQRVTLRCSPRSGDLSVYWYQQSLDQGLQFLIQYYNGEERAKGNILERFSAQQFPDLHSELNLSSLELGDSALYFCASSPQALYGYTFGSGTRLTVV.

The chain employs TRBV6-5 and TRBJ1-2; weak D call: TRBD1 (5 bases). The V end was cut by 2 bases, the J end by 1 base, with 5 bases between. Germline CDR1 reads MNHEY; CDR2 reads SVGAGI. The CDR3 consists of 13 residues. CDR3 DNA: TGTGCCAGCAGTTACGACAGTAACTATGGCTACACCTTC. Its protein is CASSYDSNYGYTF.

The CDR3 DNA reads TGTGCCAGCTCATCGACAGGGGACACCGGGGAGCTGTTTTTT. Its protein product is CASSSTGDTGELFF. The chain employs TRBV18 and TRBJ2-2; 8 bases are a match to TRBD1. The length of the CDR3 is 14 residues. V lost 5 bases to trimming and J lost 3 bases; unmatched junction nucleotides: 2. Germline CDR1 reads KGHSH; CDR2 reads LQKENI.

This rearrangement joins TRBV23-1 to TRBJ1-5; the D is unclear. TRBV23-1 is an ORF for which the function is uncertain. The ends were cut back, 4 bases at V and 4 bases at J, with 14 bases in the middle. The CDR3 runs 15 residues. CDR3 nucleotides: TGCGCCAGCAGTCGAGGAAAGGAAAGAAATCAGCCCCAGCATTTT. It is translated as CASSRGKERNQPQHF.

The genes are TRBV11-2 and TRBJ2-2; 8 bases fit TRBD1. Germline-derived CDR1 and CDR2 are SGHAT and FQNNGV. This CDR3 comprises 16 residues. Trimming took 4 bases from V and 3 from J; bases not matched to a gene: 7. CDR3 protein: CASSYRGRSYTGELFF. The CDR3 region has the DNA TGTGCCAGCAGCTACAGGGGGAGATCCTACACCGGGGAGCTGTTTTTT.